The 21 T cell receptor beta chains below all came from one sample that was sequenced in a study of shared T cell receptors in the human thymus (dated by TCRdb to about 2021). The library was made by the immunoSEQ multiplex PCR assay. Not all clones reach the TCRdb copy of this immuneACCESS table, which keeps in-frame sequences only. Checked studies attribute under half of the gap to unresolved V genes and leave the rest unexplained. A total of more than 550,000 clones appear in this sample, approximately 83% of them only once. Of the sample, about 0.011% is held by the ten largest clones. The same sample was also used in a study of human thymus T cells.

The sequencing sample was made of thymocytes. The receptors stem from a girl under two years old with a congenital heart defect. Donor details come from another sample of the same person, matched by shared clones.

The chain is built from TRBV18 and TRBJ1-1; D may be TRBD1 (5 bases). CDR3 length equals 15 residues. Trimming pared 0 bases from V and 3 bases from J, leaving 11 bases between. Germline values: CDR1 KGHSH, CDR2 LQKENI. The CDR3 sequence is CASSPPQGRDTEAFF. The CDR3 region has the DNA TGTGCCAGCTCACCACCTCAGGGAAGGGACACTGAAGCTTTCTTT.

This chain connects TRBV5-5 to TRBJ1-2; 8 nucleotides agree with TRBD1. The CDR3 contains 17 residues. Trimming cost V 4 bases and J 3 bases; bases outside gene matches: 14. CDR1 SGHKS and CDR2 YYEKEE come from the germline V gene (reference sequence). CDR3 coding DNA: TGTGCCAGCAGCGCGGACCAGGACAGGGCGCCATACTATGGCTACACCTTC. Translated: CASSADQDRAPYYGYTF.

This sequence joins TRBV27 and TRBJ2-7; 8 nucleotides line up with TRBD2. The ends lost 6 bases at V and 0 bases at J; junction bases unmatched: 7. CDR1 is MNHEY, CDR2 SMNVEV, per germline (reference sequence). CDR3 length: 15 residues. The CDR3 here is CASSPGGGTSYEQYF. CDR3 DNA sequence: TGTGCCAGCAGCCCCGGGGGGGGTACCTCCTACGAGCAGTACTTC.

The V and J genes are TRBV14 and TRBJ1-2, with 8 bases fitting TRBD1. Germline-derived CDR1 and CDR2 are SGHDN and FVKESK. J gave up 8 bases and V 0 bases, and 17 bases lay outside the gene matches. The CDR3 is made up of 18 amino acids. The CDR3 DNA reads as TGTGCCAGCAGCCAAGACCTCCCACCGACAGGGGTGGTTTCGGGCTACACCTTC. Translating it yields CASSQDLPPTGVVSGYTF.

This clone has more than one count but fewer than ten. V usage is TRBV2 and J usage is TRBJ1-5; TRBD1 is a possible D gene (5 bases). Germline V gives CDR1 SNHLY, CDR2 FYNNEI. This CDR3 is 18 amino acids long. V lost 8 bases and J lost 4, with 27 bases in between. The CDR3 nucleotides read TGTGCCAGCTCCAGGGAGGGTCAGGGTCGTCCGGGTAATCAGCCCCAGCATTTT. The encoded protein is CASSREGQGRPGNQPQHF.

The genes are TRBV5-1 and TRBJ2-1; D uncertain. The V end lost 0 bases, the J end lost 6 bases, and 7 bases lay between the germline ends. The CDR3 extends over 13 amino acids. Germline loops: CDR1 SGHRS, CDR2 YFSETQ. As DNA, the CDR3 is TGCGCCAGCAGCTTGGACTACTTCAATGAGCAGTTCTTC. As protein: CASSLDYFNEQFF.

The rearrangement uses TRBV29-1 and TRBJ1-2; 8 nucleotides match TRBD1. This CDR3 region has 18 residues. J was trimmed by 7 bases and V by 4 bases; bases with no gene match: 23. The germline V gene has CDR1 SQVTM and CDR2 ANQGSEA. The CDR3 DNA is TGCAGCGTTGCCCCCCCCGGAGCGTCACAGGGGGAGTACGGTGGCTACACCTTC. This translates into CSVAPPGASQGEYGGYTF.

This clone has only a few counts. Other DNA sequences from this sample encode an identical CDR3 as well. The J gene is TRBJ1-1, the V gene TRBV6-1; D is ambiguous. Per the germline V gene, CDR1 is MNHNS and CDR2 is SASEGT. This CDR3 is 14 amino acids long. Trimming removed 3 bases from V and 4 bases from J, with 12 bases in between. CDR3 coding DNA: TGTGCCAGCAGTGAGGGAGGGTTACTCACTGAAGCTTTCTTT. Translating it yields CASSEGGLLTEAFF.

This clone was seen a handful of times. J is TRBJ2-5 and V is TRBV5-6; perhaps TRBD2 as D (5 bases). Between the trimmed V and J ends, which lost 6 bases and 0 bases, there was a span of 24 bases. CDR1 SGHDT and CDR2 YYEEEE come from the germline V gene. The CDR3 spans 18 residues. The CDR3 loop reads CASNPRDGIRANQETQYF. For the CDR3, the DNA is TGTGCCAGCAACCCACGCGACGGGATCCGGGCTAACCAAGAGACCCAGTACTTC.

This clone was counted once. The CDR3 nucleotides are TGTGCCAGCAGTGGGTTGGACAGGGGAGCTTCCTACGAGCAGTACTTC. It encodes CASSGLDRGASYEQYF. The gene calls are TRBV2 and TRBJ2-7; 9 positions agree with TRBD1. J was trimmed by 1 base and V by 4 bases; bases with no gene match: 8. Germline CDR1 and CDR2: SNHLY and FYNNEI. The CDR3 extends over 16 amino acids.

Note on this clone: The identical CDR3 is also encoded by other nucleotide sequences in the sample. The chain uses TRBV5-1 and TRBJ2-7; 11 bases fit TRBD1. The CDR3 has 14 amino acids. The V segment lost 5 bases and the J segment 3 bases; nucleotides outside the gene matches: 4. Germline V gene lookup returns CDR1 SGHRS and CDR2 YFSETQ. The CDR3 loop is CASSPGTGGYEQYF. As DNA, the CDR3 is TGCGCCAGCAGTCCCGGGACAGGGGGCTACGAGCAGTACTTC.

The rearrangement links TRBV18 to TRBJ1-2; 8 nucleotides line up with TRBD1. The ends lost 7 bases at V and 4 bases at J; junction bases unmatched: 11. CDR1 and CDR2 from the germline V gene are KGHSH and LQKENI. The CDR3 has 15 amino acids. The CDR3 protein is CASFPRDRPIYGYTF. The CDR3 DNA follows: TGTGCCAGCTTTCCCCGGGACAGGCCGATCTATGGCTACACCTTC.

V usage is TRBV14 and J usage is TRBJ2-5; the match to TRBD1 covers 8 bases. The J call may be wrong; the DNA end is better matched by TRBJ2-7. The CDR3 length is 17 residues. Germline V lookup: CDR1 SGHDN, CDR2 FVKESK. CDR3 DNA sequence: TGTGCCAGCAGCCACCGCGCAGCAAGGACAGGGCGGCGCGAGCAGTACTTC. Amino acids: CASSHRAARTGRREQYF.

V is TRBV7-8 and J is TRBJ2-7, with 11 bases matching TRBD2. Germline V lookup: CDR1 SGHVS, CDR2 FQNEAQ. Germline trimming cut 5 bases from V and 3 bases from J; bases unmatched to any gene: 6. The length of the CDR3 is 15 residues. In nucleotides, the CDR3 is TGTGCCAGCAGCAAGACTAGCGGGGACCACTACGAGCAGTACTTC. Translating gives CASSKTSGDHYEQYF.

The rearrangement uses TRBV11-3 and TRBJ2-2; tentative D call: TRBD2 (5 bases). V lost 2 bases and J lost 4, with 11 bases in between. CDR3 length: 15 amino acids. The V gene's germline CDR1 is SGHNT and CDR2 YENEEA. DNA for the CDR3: TGTGCCAGCAGCTTACTGTGGGAGTTCACCGGGGAGCTGTTTTTT. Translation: CASSLLWEFTGELFF.

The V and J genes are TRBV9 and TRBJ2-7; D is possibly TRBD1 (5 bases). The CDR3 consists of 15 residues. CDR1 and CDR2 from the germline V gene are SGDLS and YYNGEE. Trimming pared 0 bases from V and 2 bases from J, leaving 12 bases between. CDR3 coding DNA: TGTGCCAGCAGCGTAGACCCCGCGACAGCCTACGAGCAGTACTTC. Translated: CASSVDPATAYEQYF.

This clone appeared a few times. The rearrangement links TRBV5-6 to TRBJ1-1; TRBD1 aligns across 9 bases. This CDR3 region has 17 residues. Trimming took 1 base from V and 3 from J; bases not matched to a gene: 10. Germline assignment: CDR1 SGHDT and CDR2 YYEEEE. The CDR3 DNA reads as TGTGCCAGCAGCTTGAAAAACAGGGGGCGAAGGTACACTGAAGCTTTCTTT. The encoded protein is CASSLKNRGRRYTEAFF. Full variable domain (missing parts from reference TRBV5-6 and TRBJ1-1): DAGVTQSPTHLIKTRGQQVTLRCSPKSGHDTVSWYQQALGQGPQFIFQYYEEEERQRGNFPDRFSGHQFPNYSSELNVNALLLGDSALYLCASSLKNRGRRYTEAFFGQGTRLTVV.

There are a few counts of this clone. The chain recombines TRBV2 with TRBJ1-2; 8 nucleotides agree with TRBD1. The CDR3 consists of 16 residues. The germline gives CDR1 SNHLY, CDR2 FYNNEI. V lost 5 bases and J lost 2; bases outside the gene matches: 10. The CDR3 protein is CASSPNTGGDNYGYTF. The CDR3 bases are TGTGCCAGCAGTCCAAATACAGGGGGAGACAACTATGGCTACACCTTC.

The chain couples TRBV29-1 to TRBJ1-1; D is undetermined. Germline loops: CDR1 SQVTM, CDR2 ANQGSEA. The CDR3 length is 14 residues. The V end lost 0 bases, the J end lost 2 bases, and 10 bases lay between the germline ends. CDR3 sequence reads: CSVEDRRVNTEAFF. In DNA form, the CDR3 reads TGCAGCGTTGAAGACCGACGGGTAAACACTGAAGCTTTCTTT.

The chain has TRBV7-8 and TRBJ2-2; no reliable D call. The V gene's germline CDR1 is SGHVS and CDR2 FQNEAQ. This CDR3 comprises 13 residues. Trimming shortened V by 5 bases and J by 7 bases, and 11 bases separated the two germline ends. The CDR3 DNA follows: TGTGCCAGCAGCCCCCGACATGGCGGGGAGCTGTTTTTT. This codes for CASSPRHGGELFF.

The CDR3 loop reads CASSYQGHTEAFF. CDR3 nucleotides: TGTGCCAGCAGTTACCAGGGGCACACTGAAGCTTTCTTT. V and J are TRBV6-5 and TRBJ1-1, with D tentatively TRBD1 (6 bases). The V end was cut by 2 bases, the J end by 3 bases, with 7 bases between. This CDR3 contains 13 residues. CDR1 is MNHEY and CDR2 is SVGAGI in the germline V gene.